Listed here are 32 T cell receptor beta chains from one sample, sequenced in a study of T cell responses to AZD1222 COVID-19 vaccine. Produced via immunoSEQ multiplex PCR; TCRdb's table is partial and in-frame only. This sample has 80,000 to 100,000 clones; 70% to 90% occur once, and the top ten carry approximately 3.6%. The sample consisted of peripheral blood, taken 28 days after the second AZD1222 dose. The receptors stem from an adult who received the AZD1222 COVID-19 vaccine.

The rearrangement joins TRBV7-2 to TRBJ1-1; possible D gene TRBD1, 6 bases. V lost 5 bases, J lost 1 base, and 11 bases lay in between. The germline V gene encodes CDR1 SGHTA and CDR2 FQGNSA. The CDR3 spans 14 residues. The chain's CDR3 is CASSPGTTNTEAFF. In DNA, the CDR3 is TGTGCCAGCAGCCCAGGGACAACGAACACTGAAGCTTTCTTT.

This clone has a single count. This chain uses TRBV7-6 with TRBJ1-1, with D possibly TRBD1 on 5 matching bases. The CDR3 sequence is 13 residues long. Germline V gives CDR1 SGHVS, CDR2 FNYEAQ. Trimming removed 5 bases from V and 5 bases from J, with 12 bases in between. CDR3 sequence reads: CASSPGGWTEAFF. The CDR3 DNA reads TGTGCCAGCAGCCCTGGGGGTTGGACTGAAGCTTTCTTT.

The genes are TRBV6-1 and TRBJ1-3; D remains unclear. Germline CDR1 is MNHNS and CDR2 is SASEGT. This CDR3 spans 15 amino acids. V shed 3 bases and J shed 0 bases, with 9 bases lying between them. The CDR3 nucleotides read TGTGCCAGCAGTGAGCTTGGGGACTCTGGAAACACCATATATTTT. Its translation is CASSELGDSGNTIYF.

V gene TRBV7-8 combines with J gene TRBJ1-2; D uncertain. The CDR3 is 13 residues long. CDR1 is SGHVS and CDR2 is FQNEAQ in the germline V gene. V was shortened by 1 base and J by 4 bases, with 7 bases between the two germline ends. Here the CDR3 reads CASSLDPFYGYTF. The CDR3 DNA reads TGTGCCAGCAGCTTAGATCCATTCTATGGCTACACCTTC.

The CDR3 loop is CASSQESGGRAPLHF. The CDR3 DNA reads TGCGCCAGCAGCCAAGAGTCAGGGGGCAGGGCACCCCTCCACTTT. The chain joins TRBV4-3 to TRBJ1-6; 8 nucleotides match TRBD1. Unmatched junction bases numbered 6, after V lost 0 bases and J lost 11 bases. This CDR3 spans 15 amino acids. Germline CDR1 and CDR2: LGHNA and YSLEER.

The DNA of the CDR3 is TGTGCCAGCTCACTGCAGGCGGGACAGACGAACACTGAAGCTTTCTTT. Translation: CASSLQAGQTNTEAFF. The rearrangement joins TRBV18 to TRBJ1-1; 7 bases fit TRBD1. CDR3 length equals 16 residues. With 4 bases clipped from V and 1 base from J, the junction kept 9 bases outside the gene matches. Germline V gene lookup returns CDR1 KGHSH and CDR2 LQKENI.

The V gene is TRBV7-9, the J gene TRBJ1-2; D is undetermined. Germline V gene data show CDR1 as SEHNR and CDR2 as FQNEAQ (reference sequence). This CDR3 has 13 amino acids. V was trimmed by 5 bases and J by 2 bases, leaving 9 bases between them. The CDR3: CASSPDGNYGYTF. Written as DNA, the CDR3 is TGTGCCAGCAGCCCCGACGGGAACTATGGCTACACCTTC.

The chain uses TRBV5-4 and TRBJ2-7; TRBD2 might be the D (5 bases). The germline gives CDR1 SGHNT, CDR2 YYREEE (reference sequence). V shed 4 bases and J shed 1 base, with 18 bases lying between them. This CDR3 is 16 amino acids long. The CDR3 nucleotides read TGTGCCAGCAGCACCGGACTCGGACTGGGTTCCTACGAGCAGTACTTC. Translated, it gives CASSTGLGLGSYEQYF.

V usage is TRBV27 and J usage is TRBJ1-2, with 10 bases matching TRBD1. Germline lookup yields CDR1 MNHEY and CDR2 SMNVEV (reference sequence). The J segment lost 8 bases and the V segment lost 5 bases, leaving 2 bases of the junction unmatched. This CDR3 spans 12 amino acids. The CDR3 region is CASSDRGHGYTF. The CDR3 nucleotides read TGTGCCAGCAGTGACAGGGGGCACGGCTACACCTTC.

This chain uses TRBV30 with TRBJ2-5; the D call may be TRBD1 or TRBD2 (5 bases each). The CDR3 contains 14 residues. Per germline, CDR1 GTSNPN and CDR2 SVGIG (reference sequence). The CDR3 DNA follows: TGTGCGTTTGGACCGGGACGAAGAGGAGAGACCCAGTACTTC. As protein: CAFGPGRRGETQYF. The complete variable domain, with remaining parts taken from reference TRBV30 and TRBJ2-5, reads SQTIHQWPATLVQPVGSPLSLECTVEGTSNPNLYWYRQAAGRGLQLLFYSVGIGQISSEVPQNLSASRPQDRQFILSSKKLLLSDSGFYLCAFGPGRRGETQYFGPGTRLLVL.

The chain couples TRBV3-1 (or the pseudogene TRBV3-2) to TRBJ1-2; TRBD1 is a possible D gene (6 bases). The CDR3 is 16 amino acids. V was clipped by 4 bases and J by 8 bases, with 23 bases between them. Per the germline V gene, CDR1 is LGHDT and CDR2 is YNNKEL (reference sequence). CDR3 in amino acids: CASSRLATGRREGYTF. In DNA, the CDR3 is TGTGCCAGCAGCCGTCTAGCAACAGGGCGGCGGGAGGGCTACACCTTC.

CDR3 coding DNA: TGTGCCAGCAGCTTAGATAACAGGGAGGAGGAAAAACTGTTTTTT. Translating gives CASSLDNREEEKLFF. The V gene is TRBV11-2, the J gene TRBJ1-4; weak D call: TRBD1 (6 bases). Germline CDR1 SGHAT, CDR2 FQNNGV. V lost 0 bases and J 8 bases, leaving 13 bases between the germline ends. The CDR3 has 15 amino acids.

The CDR3, as DNA: TGTGCCTGGAGTGTATCAGGGGGGAACACTGAAGCTTTCTTT. Translated: CAWSVSGGNTEAFF. V is TRBV30 and J is TRBJ1-1; TRBD1 agrees at 7 bases. This CDR3 has 14 residues. V trimming: 0 bases; J trimming: 1 base; junction bases outside the gene matches: 2. CDR1 and CDR2 (germline): GTSNPN, SVGIG (reference sequence).

The gene calls are TRBV29-1 and TRBJ1-4; D gene ambiguous. Trimming removed 3 bases from V and 0 bases from J, with 8 bases in between. Germline CDR1 SQVTM, CDR2 ANQGSEA. The CDR3 length is 14 residues. The CDR3 sequence: CSVDILATNEKLFF. Here the CDR3 DNA reads TGCAGCGTTGACATCTTGGCAACTAATGAAAAACTGTTTTTT.

The V call is TRBV9, the J call TRBJ1-1; no clear D gene. Germline loops: CDR1 SGDLS, CDR2 YYNGEE. V was shortened by 3 bases and J by 0 bases, with 12 bases between the two germline ends. CDR3 length: 15 residues. CDR3 loop: CASSATLRVNTEAFF. In DNA form, the CDR3 reads TGTGCCAGCAGCGCCACCCTCAGAGTGAACACTGAAGCTTTCTTT. The complete variable domain, with remaining parts taken from reference TRBV9 and TRBJ1-1, reads DSGVTQTPKHLITATGQRVTLRCSPRSGDLSVYWYQQSLDQGLQFLIQYYNGEERAKGNILERFSAQQFPDLHSELNLSSLELGDSALYFCASSATLRVNTEAFFGQGTRLTVV.

The chain recombines TRBV18 with TRBJ2-2; either TRBD1 or TRBD2 may supply D (5 bases each). Germline V gives CDR1 KGHSH, CDR2 LQKENI. CDR3 length: 13 amino acids. Trimming left V 6 bases short and J 6 bases short, with 11 bases between. The CDR3 coding sequence is TGTGCCAGCTCCCCCGGGACCGCCGGGGAGCTGTTTTTT. This codes for CASSPGTAGELFF.

V usage is TRBV5-1 and J usage is TRBJ2-1, with D possibly being TRBD1 (5 bases). Germline lookup yields CDR1 SGHRS and CDR2 YFSETQ. The CDR3 is made up of 13 amino acids. V shed 3 bases and J shed 5 bases, with 9 bases lying between them. CDR3 sequence (DNA): TGCGCCAGCAGCTCAAGGGGAAACAATGAGCAGTTCTTC. This encodes CASSSRGNNEQFF. The whole variable domain, filled in from reference TRBV5-1 and TRBJ2-1, reads KAGVTQTPRYLIKTRGQQVTLSCSPISGHRSVSWYQQTPGQGLQFLFEYFSETQRNKGNFPGRFSGRQFSNSRSEMNVSTLELGDSALYLCASSSRGNNEQFFGPGTRLTVL.

The chain recombines TRBV9 with TRBJ2-5; D is undetermined. Germline V gene lookup returns CDR1 SGDLS and CDR2 YYNGEE. Trimming pared 1 base from V and 5 bases from J, leaving 9 bases between. CDR3 length: 13 amino acids. The CDR3 region is CASSVYLEETQYF. CDR3 bases: TGTGCCAGCAGCGTATATTTGGAGGAGACCCAGTACTTC.

The J gene is TRBJ2-7, the V gene TRBV7-6, with D tentatively TRBD1 or TRBD2 (5 bases each). Germline CDR1 reads SGHVS; CDR2 reads FNYEAQ. The CDR3 consists of 15 residues. Trimming stripped 1 base from V and 2 bases from J, with 12 bases between. The CDR3, as DNA: TGTGCCAGCAGCTTAGGTTCAGGGACGACCTACGAGCAGTACTTC. Its protein product is CASSLGSGTTYEQYF.

The chain combines TRBV7-3 with TRBJ2-2, with TRBD2 identical over 8 bases. The V gene end was trimmed by 5 bases and the J gene end by 7 bases; junction bases not matched to a gene: 9. Germline CDR1 reads SGHTA; CDR2 reads FQGTGA. CDR3 size: 15 residues. CDR3 region: CASSPWAGGRGELFF. Written as DNA, the CDR3 is TGTGCCAGCAGCCCCTGGGCGGGAGGTCGCGGGGAGCTGTTTTTT.

V and J are TRBV12-5 and TRBJ1-1, with D uncertain. The germline gives CDR1 LGHNT, CDR2 FRNRAP. The V and J ends lost 7 bases and 4 bases respectively, with 13 bases between them. This CDR3 spans 13 amino acids. CDR3 bases: TGTGCTAGTGATTCGGGCTCGGGCACTGAAGCTTTCTTT. It specifies CASDSGSGTEAFF. Supplemented by reference TRBV12-5 and TRBJ1-1, the full variable domain reads DARVTQTPRHKVTEMGQEVTMRCQPILGHNTVFWYRQTMMQGLELLAYFRNRAPLDDSGMPKDRFSAEMPDATLATLKIQPSEPRDSAVYFCASDSGSGTEAFFGQGTRLTVV.

The V and J genes are TRBV7-8 and TRBJ1-2, with no clear D. Germline CDR1 reads SGHVS; CDR2 reads FQNEAQ. Trimming left V 4 bases short and J 0 bases short, with 12 bases between. The CDR3 is 15 amino acids. CDR3 region: CASSWSSNSNYGYTF. As DNA, the CDR3 is TGTGCCAGCAGCTGGAGCTCGAATTCTAACTATGGCTACACCTTC.

The chain is built from TRBV19 and TRBJ1-3; 7 nucleotides line up with TRBD1. CDR1 is LNHDA and CDR2 is SQIVND in the germline V gene (reference sequence). V trimming: 7 bases; J trimming: 4 bases; junction bases outside the gene matches: 7. This CDR3 contains 14 residues. The CDR3 DNA reads as TGTGCCAGTACCTCGACAGGGCTCGGAAACACCATATATTTT. Translating it yields CASTSTGLGNTIYF.

The rearrangement uses TRBV7-9 and TRBJ2-1; D is undetermined. V was shortened by 5 bases and J by 5 bases, with 13 bases between the two germline ends. Germline CDR1 is SEHNR and CDR2 is FQNEAQ (reference sequence). The CDR3 sequence is 14 residues long. Here the CDR3 reads CASSPSGLDNEQFF. DNA for the CDR3: TGTGCCAGCAGCCCCAGTGGGTTAGACAATGAGCAGTTCTTC.

The CDR3 region is CASSLSGTGDSEAFF. In nucleotides, the CDR3 is TGTGCCAGCAGCTTATCCGGGACAGGGGATTCGGAAGCTTTCTTT. The chain carries TRBV7-9 and TRBJ1-1; 10 nucleotides align to TRBD1. V lost 2 bases, J lost 8 bases, and 8 bases stayed unmatched. This CDR3 is built from 15 residues. Germline CDR1 and CDR2: SEHNR and FQNEAQ (reference sequence).

The chain is built from TRBV5-5 and TRBJ1-5; the D gene is possibly TRBD1 (6 bases). This CDR3 has 14 residues. Germline V CDR1 and CDR2: SGHKS, YYEKEE (reference sequence). V dropped 5 bases and J dropped 2 bases, with 11 bases sitting between them. This CDR3 reads CASSSGQRNQPQHF. The DNA of the CDR3 is TGTGCCAGCAGTTCGGGACAACGCAATCAGCCCCAGCATTTT.

This sequence joins TRBV7-9 and TRBJ1-4; 8 bases fit TRBD1. Germline assignment: CDR1 SEHNR and CDR2 FQNEAQ (reference sequence). V shed 0 bases, J shed 6 bases, and the junction held 3 bases outside the gene matches. The CDR3 has 15 amino acids. The chain's CDR3 is CASSLALQGDEKLFF. Here the CDR3 DNA reads TGTGCCAGCAGCTTAGCGCTACAGGGGGATGAAAAACTGTTTTTT.

The gene calls are TRBV30 and TRBJ1-1, with TRBD1 as a possible D gene (6 bases). The V end lost 8 bases, the J end lost 6 bases, and 16 bases lay between the germline ends. The CDR3 sequence is 12 residues long. The germline CDR1 and CDR2 sequences are GTSNPN and SVGIG (reference sequence). The CDR3 nucleotides read TGTGCCGGGGGCCAGGGGATAGCTGAAGCTTTCTTT. As protein: CAGGQGIAEAFF.

The CDR3 spells CASSLGGNYGYTF. Written as DNA, the CDR3 is TGTGCCAGCAGCTTAGGGGGGAACTATGGCTACACCTTC. The rearrangement links TRBV7-8 to TRBJ1-2; perhaps TRBD1 as D (5 bases). CDR1 SGHVS and CDR2 FQNEAQ come from the germline V gene. The length of the CDR3 is 13 residues. Trimming took off 1 base at V and 2 bases at J, with 5 bases between the two ends.

The gene calls are TRBV2 and TRBJ1-6, with D hard to call. CDR1 and CDR2 (germline): SNHLY, FYNNEI. Trimming shortened V by 8 bases and J by 7 bases, and 9 bases separated the two germline ends. CDR3 length: 12 residues. The CDR3 region is CASSAYNSPLHF. In DNA form, the CDR3 reads TGTGCCAGCTCCGCGTACAATTCACCCCTCCACTTT.

This clone was found a few times. The V and J genes are TRBV5-1 and TRBJ1-1, with TRBD1 matching over 8 bases. This CDR3 has 12 residues. V lost 2 bases to trimming and J lost 7 bases; unmatched junction nucleotides: 1. Germline CDR1 SGHRS, CDR2 YFSETQ. The CDR3 region has the DNA TGCGCCAGCAGCTTCGACAGGGGTGAAGCTTTCTTT. Translated, it gives CASSFDRGEAFF.

J is TRBJ2-3 and V is TRBV27; possibly TRBD2 for D (6 bases). The CDR3 is 16 residues long. Germline lookup yields CDR1 MNHEY and CDR2 SMNVEV (reference sequence). V was pared by 4 bases and J by 3 bases, with 17 bases between. The CDR3 here is CASSWGGPLSTDTQYF. DNA for the CDR3: TGTGCCAGCAGTTGGGGAGGCCCCCTATCTACAGATACGCAGTATTTT.